Reported below is one TCR beta chain. The sample comes from a study of T-cell memory formation after mild COVID-19. The CDR3 totals 13 residues. Trimming pared 4 bases from V and 7 bases from J, leaving 14 bases between. Germline loops: CDR1 MNHNS, CDR2 SASEGT. TCRdb called the 5' RACE reads again in MiXCR, with one record for every CDR3 protein. This table has about 440,000 distinct CDR3 sequences, 20% appearing once. The sequencing sample was made of PBMCs or a T cell subset sorted from them (not recorded which). The J gene is TRBJ2-7, the V gene TRBV6-1; TRBD2 is a possible D gene (6 bases). The sequence derives from an adult woman who had mild COVID-19 (a few samples of this study predate the infection). Cell type and time point are not known. In DNA, the CDR3 is TGTGCCAGCAGTGGGCAGGGCCGGGGGGAGCAGTACTTC. This encodes CASSGQGRGEQYF.